The 9 T cell receptor beta chains below come from one sample, sequenced in a study of blood T cell repertoires in COVID-19. Data came from immunoSEQ multiplex PCR; TCRdb stores just in-frame clones and leaves some out. The data show about 290,000 clones, with 85% seen just once and over 3.5% held by the top ten. The specimen was peripheral blood. The receptors shown here come from a woman in her 50s with active or convalescent COVID-19.

This sequence joins TRBV18 and TRBJ1-1, with 8 nucleotides matching TRBD1. Per the germline V gene, CDR1 is KGHSH and CDR2 is LQKENI. V dropped 4 bases and J dropped 1; count of bases not matched to a gene: 2. There are 14 residues in the CDR3. This CDR3 is CASSRGTGNTEAFF. Here the CDR3 DNA reads TGTGCCAGCTCACGCGGGACAGGGAACACTGAAGCTTTCTTT.

This rearrangement joins TRBV20-1 to TRBJ2-3; the D is unclear. The CDR3 has 10 amino acids. Germline V gene data show CDR1 as DFQATT and CDR2 as SNEGSKA (reference sequence). V gave up 3 bases and J gave up 7 bases, with 5 bases separating them. This CDR3 reads CSARGNTQYF. CDR3 coding DNA: TGCAGTGCTAGGGGCAATACGCAGTATTTT.

This clone was seen once. In nucleotides, the CDR3 is TGTGCCATCAGTGAGTCGATGACTAGCGGCACCGGGGAGCTGTTTTTT. It translates to CAISESMTSGTGELFF. This chain uses TRBV10-3 with TRBJ2-2; 9 nucleotides agree with TRBD2. The CDR3 is 16 residues long. Germline CDR1 is ENHRY and CDR2 is SYGVKD. The V segment lost 0 bases and the J segment 4 bases; nucleotides outside the gene matches: 3.

The rearrangement uses TRBV7-3 and TRBJ2-1, with unresolved D. This CDR3 comprises 16 residues. The V gene's germline CDR1 is SGHTA and CDR2 FQGTGA. V lost 3 bases and J lost 1, with 13 bases in between. The CDR3 is CASSFFGAGSYNEQFF. DNA of the CDR3: TGTGCCAGCAGCTTTTTCGGTGCAGGTTCCTACAATGAGCAGTTCTTC.

The genes are TRBV6-4 and TRBJ2-3; 7 bases line up with TRBD1. Trimming cost V 4 bases and J 3 bases; bases outside gene matches: 7. CDR3 length: 15 amino acids. The germline gives CDR1 MRHNA, CDR2 SNTAGT. The CDR3 region is CASSVATGRTDTQYF. In DNA, the CDR3 is TGTGCCAGCAGTGTGGCGACAGGGAGAACAGATACGCAGTATTTT.

V and J are TRBV5-1 and TRBJ1-1, with D maybe TRBD1 (6 bases). This CDR3 contains 14 residues. The germline V and J ends were trimmed by 1 base and 2 bases, with 9 bases remaining between them. Germline lookup yields CDR1 SGHRS and CDR2 YFSETQ. Written as DNA, the CDR3 is TGCGCCAGCAGCTTGTCAGGGGACAACACTGAAGCTTTCTTT. Amino acid sequence: CASSLSGDNTEAFF.

The V call is TRBV5-4, the J call TRBJ2-7, with TRBD1 matching over 12 bases. The CDR3 consists of 16 residues. V lost 0 bases, J lost 6 bases, and 7 bases stayed unmatched. Per germline, CDR1 SGHNT and CDR2 YYREEE (reference sequence). CDR3: CASSLAPGQGASEQYF. CDR3 DNA sequence: TGTGCCAGCAGCTTGGCGCCGGGACAGGGGGCCAGCGAGCAGTACTTC.

The V and J genes are TRBV5-1 and TRBJ2-3, with D perhaps TRBD1 (5 bases). The CDR3 length is 15 residues. With 6 bases removed from V and 2 bases from J, the gap between germline ends came to 16 bases. CDR1 and CDR2 (germline): SGHRS, YFSETQ. The CDR3 DNA reads TGCGCCAGCACTCCAGGGTTCGCCTTCACAGATACGCAGTATTTT. Translated, it gives CASTPGFAFTDTQYF.

This clone appeared once. The rearrangement joins TRBV11-2 to TRBJ1-1; D is undetermined. From germline, CDR1 is SGHAT and CDR2 FQNNGV. V lost 2 bases to trimming and J lost 11 bases, with 15 bases between them. This CDR3 has 13 residues. The CDR3 sequence: CASSLRRRDSAFF. DNA of the CDR3: TGTGCCAGCAGCTTAAGAAGGCGGGATTCTGCTTTCTTT.